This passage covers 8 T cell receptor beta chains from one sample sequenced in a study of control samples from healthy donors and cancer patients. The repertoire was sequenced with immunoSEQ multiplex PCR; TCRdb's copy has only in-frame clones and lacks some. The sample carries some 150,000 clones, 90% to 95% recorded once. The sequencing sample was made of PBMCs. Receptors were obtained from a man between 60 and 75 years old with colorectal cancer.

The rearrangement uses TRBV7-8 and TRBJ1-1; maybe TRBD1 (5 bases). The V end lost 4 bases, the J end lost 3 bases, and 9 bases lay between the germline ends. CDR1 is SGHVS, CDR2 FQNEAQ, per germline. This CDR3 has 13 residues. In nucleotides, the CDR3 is TGTGCCAGCAGCTCGACAGTTTACACTGAAGCTTTCTTT. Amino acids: CASSSTVYTEAFF.

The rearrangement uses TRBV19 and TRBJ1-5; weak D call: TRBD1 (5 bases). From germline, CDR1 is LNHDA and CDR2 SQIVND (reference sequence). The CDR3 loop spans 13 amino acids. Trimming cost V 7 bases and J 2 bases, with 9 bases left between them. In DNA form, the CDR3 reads TGTGCCAGTATTGCGACAGGCAATCAGCCCCAGCATTTT. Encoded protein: CASIATGNQPQHF.

CDR3 DNA: TGTGCCAGCAGTATGGGCCCGGGGTCTCACACTGAAGCTTTCTTT. It specifies CASSMGPGSHTEAFF. The chain uses TRBV27 and TRBJ1-1; D unclear. Trimming removed 5 bases from V and 3 bases from J, with 16 bases in between. The V gene's germline CDR1 is MNHEY and CDR2 SMNVEV (reference sequence). The length of the CDR3 is 15 residues.

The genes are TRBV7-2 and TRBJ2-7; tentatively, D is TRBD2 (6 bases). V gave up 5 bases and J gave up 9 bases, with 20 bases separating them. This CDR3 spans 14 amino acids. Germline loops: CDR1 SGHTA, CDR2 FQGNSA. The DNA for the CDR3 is TGTGCCAGCAGCCTCGGGAGTCCGCTGCCGGGGCAGTACTTC. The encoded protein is CASSLGSPLPGQYF.

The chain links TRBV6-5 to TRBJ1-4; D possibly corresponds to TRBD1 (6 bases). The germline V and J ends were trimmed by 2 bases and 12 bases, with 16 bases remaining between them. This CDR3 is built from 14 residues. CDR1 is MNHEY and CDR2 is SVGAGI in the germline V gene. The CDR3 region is CASSYRTDRGELFF. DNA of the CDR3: TGTGCCAGCAGTTACAGGACAGATAGGGGGGAACTGTTTTTT.

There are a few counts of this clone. CDR3 loop: CASSMMKGRSEAFF. The CDR3 DNA sequence: TGTGCCAGTAGTATGATGAAGGGGAGAAGTGAAGCTTTCTTT. The chain is built from TRBV19 and TRBJ1-1; D possibly corresponds to TRBD1 (5 bases). The ends were cut back, 3 bases at V and 7 bases at J, with 15 bases in the middle. The CDR3 contains 14 residues. Germline CDR1 and CDR2: LNHDA and SQIVND (reference sequence). Full variable domain (outside the CDR3, taken from reference TRBV19 and TRBJ1-1): DGGITQSPKYLFRKEGQNVTLSCEQNLNHDAMYWYRQDPGQGLRLIYYSQIVNDFQKGDIAEGYSVSREKKESFPLTVTSAQKNPTAFYLCASSMMKGRSEAFFGQGTRLTVV.

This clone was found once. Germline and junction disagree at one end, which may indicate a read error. CDR3 region: CASRVSFRQGWKIF. DNA of the CDR3: TGTGCCAGCAGGGTTTCTTTTAGACAGGGGTGGAAGATCTTC. The chain couples TRBV27 to TRBJ1-2, with 8 bases identical to TRBD1. CDR3 length: 14 residues. Per the germline V gene, CDR1 is MNHEY and CDR2 is SMNVEV (reference sequence).

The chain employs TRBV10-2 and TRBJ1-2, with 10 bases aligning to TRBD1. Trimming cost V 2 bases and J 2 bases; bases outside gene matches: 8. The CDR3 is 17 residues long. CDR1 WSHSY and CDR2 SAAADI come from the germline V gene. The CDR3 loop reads CASSETSTGQGNYGYTF. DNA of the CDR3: TGCGCCAGCAGTGAGACATCCACGGGACAGGGGAACTATGGCTACACCTTC.